These 26 T cell receptor beta chains originate from one sample sequenced in a study of Ad26.COV2.S vaccination and SARS-CoV-2 variants. Some clones are missing from TCRdb's copy, which holds only in-frame ones; the method was immunoSEQ multiplex PCR. The sample yields roughly 510,000 clones, around 90% seen once. Sample treatment: roughly 19 received Ad26.COV2.S at low or high dose, single or two shots; 5 received placebo; per-sample allocation not given. Specimens were obtained on day 63 following the first vaccine or placebo injection. Sequencing was performed on peripheral blood, taken in a trial of Ad26.COV2.S vaccine versus placebo. These TCRs come from a person between 18 and 60 years old who received the Ad26.COV2.S COVID-19 vaccine or a placebo.

This clone was recorded a few times. The rearrangement joins TRBV19 to TRBJ1-2, with 7 bases that match TRBD1. Germline loops: CDR1 LNHDA, CDR2 SQIVND (reference sequence). The CDR3 runs 14 residues. V shed 10 bases, J shed 3 bases, and the junction held 11 bases outside the gene matches. The CDR3 DNA sequence: TGTGCCACTAACACCCCAACAGGGGACTATGGCTACACCTTC. The encoded protein is CATNTPTGDYGYTF.

The gene calls are TRBV7-2 and TRBJ1-2, with D perhaps matching TRBD1 (5 bases). This CDR3 has 16 residues. Germline assignment: CDR1 SGHTA and CDR2 FQGNSA. V shed 3 bases and J shed 2 bases, with 16 bases lying between them. The CDR3 DNA follows: TGTGCCAGCAGCTTCAGTATCGGGGACGTCAACTATGGCTACACCTTC. The encoded protein is CASSFSIGDVNYGYTF.

This rearrangement joins TRBV29-1 to TRBJ1-2, with 12 bases identical to TRBD1. The trim removed 7 bases at V and 8 bases at J, leaving 11 bases unmatched. The germline V gene has CDR1 SQVTM and CDR2 ANQGSEA. The CDR3 consists of 14 residues. CDR3 loop: CSAFPGQGAGGYTF. In nucleotides, the CDR3 is TGCAGCGCTTTTCCGGGACAGGGGGCGGGAGGCTACACCTTC.

The chain couples TRBV7-6 to TRBJ1-5; D may be TRBD1 (5 bases). This CDR3 has 16 residues. Germline V gene data show CDR1 as SGHVS and CDR2 as FNYEAQ. Between the trimmed V and J ends, which lost 0 bases and 3 bases, there was a span of 12 bases. For the CDR3, the DNA is TGTGCCAGCAGCTTAGCATGGGGACTGAACAATCAGCCCCAGCATTTT. Its protein is CASSLAWGLNNQPQHF. The full variable domain, completed using reference TRBV7-6 and TRBJ1-5, is GAGVSQSPRYKVTKRGQDVALRCDPISGHVSLYWYRQALGQGPEFLTYFNYEAQQDKSGLPNDRFSAERPEGSISTLTIQRTEQRDSAMYRCASSLAWGLNNQPQHFGDGTRLSIL.

The gene calls are TRBV27 and TRBJ2-1, with a possible D match to TRBD2 (6 bases). Germline V gives CDR1 MNHEY, CDR2 SMNVEV (reference sequence). Trimming removed 6 bases at V and 9 bases at J, with 15 bases between. The CDR3 sequence is 13 residues long. CDR3 nucleotides: TGTGCCAGCAGCCAGACGAAGGGAGGTGAGCAGTTCTTC. Amino acid sequence: CASSQTKGGEQFF.

This chain links TRBV15 with TRBJ2-1, with 12 bases fitting TRBD2. J was trimmed by 7 bases and V by 2 bases; bases with no gene match: 6. Germline V gives CDR1 LNHNV, CDR2 YYDKDF (reference sequence). The CDR3 is 16 amino acids. The CDR3 nucleotides are TGTGCCACCAGCAGAAGGCTAGCGGGAGGGGGGAATGAGCAGTTCTTC. Residues: CATSRRLAGGGNEQFF.

The rearrangement links TRBV29-1 to TRBJ2-3; D gene uncertain. Germline V CDR1 and CDR2: SQVTM, ANQGSEA. Trimming left V 4 bases short and J 0 bases short, with 8 bases between. The CDR3 has 13 amino acids. CDR3 sequence: CSVAGVSTDTQYF. The DNA for the CDR3 is TGCAGCGTTGCTGGGGTCAGCACAGATACGCAGTATTTT.

The chain carries TRBV3-1 (or the pseudogene TRBV3-2) and TRBJ2-7; 8 bases agree with TRBD2. CDR1 is LGHDT and CDR2 is YNNKEL in the germline V gene (reference sequence). The CDR3 is made up of 14 amino acids. The J segment lost 6 bases and the V segment lost 4 bases, leaving 8 bases of the junction unmatched. The CDR3 DNA is TGTGCCAGCAGCCGAAACGGGAGGGTTGGCGAGCAGTACTTC. Translating it yields CASSRNGRVGEQYF.

The V and J genes are TRBV4-3 and TRBJ2-3; no reliable D call. The V gene's germline CDR1 is LGHNA and CDR2 YSLEER. The CDR3 loop spans 14 amino acids. Trimming stripped 0 bases from V and 0 bases from J, with 4 bases between. This chain's CDR3 is CASSQDYSTDTQYF. As DNA, the CDR3 is TGCGCCAGCAGCCAAGATTACAGCACAGATACGCAGTATTTT.

The chain links TRBV29-1 to TRBJ2-1, with 8 nucleotides matching TRBD1. V lost 7 bases and J lost 4; bases outside the gene matches: 9. Germline V gene sequence: CDR1 SQVTM, CDR2 ANQGSEA. The CDR3 is made up of 14 amino acids. The CDR3 reads CSGSRQGKYNEQFF. CDR3 nucleotide sequence: TGCAGCGGATCTCGACAGGGGAAATACAATGAGCAGTTCTTC.

This clone was seen more than once but under ten times. The chain carries TRBV5-1 and TRBJ2-2; 7 bases are shared with TRBD1. The CDR3 totals 15 residues. In germline, CDR1 is SGHRS, CDR2 YFSETQ. The V segment lost 4 bases and the J segment 5 bases; nucleotides outside the gene matches: 8. In DNA, the CDR3 is TGCGCCAGCAGCAAGGAACAGGGGTGGACCGGGGAGCTGTTTTTT. This gives the protein CASSKEQGWTGELFF.

The chain couples TRBV7-2 to TRBJ2-3, with 9 nucleotides matching TRBD2. The CDR3 consists of 17 residues. Per germline, CDR1 SGHTA and CDR2 FQGNSA. V shed 1 base and J 0 bases; nucleotides not matched to a gene: 5. The CDR3 region has the DNA TGTGCCAGCAGCTTAGTTGGGACTAGCCCTAGCACAGATACGCAGTATTTT. Translation gives CASSLVGTSPSTDTQYF.

The chain recombines TRBV24-1 with TRBJ2-3, with D tentatively TRBD1 (6 bases). V lost 10 bases and J lost 6, with 28 bases in between. This CDR3 has 17 amino acids. CDR1 is KGHDR, CDR2 SFDVKD, per germline. Here the CDR3 reads CATPALTPRGVRDTQYF. The CDR3 bases are TGTGCCACACCCGCCCTTACCCCCAGGGGAGTTCGGGATACGCAGTATTTT.

J is TRBJ2-3 and V is TRBV29-1; D ambiguous. In germline, CDR1 is SQVTM, CDR2 ANQGSEA. The CDR3 runs 13 residues. The ends were cut back, 1 base at V and 6 bases at J, with 11 bases in the middle. The CDR3 nucleotides read TGCAGCGTTGAAGCCCCCCCCGTGGATACGCAGTATTTT. Its translation is CSVEAPPVDTQYF.

V and J are TRBV6-5 and TRBJ2-1, with 7 nucleotides matching TRBD1. CDR1 is MNHEY, CDR2 SVGAGI, per germline. V lost 2 bases to trimming and J lost 5 bases; unmatched junction nucleotides: 3. The CDR3 totals 14 residues. CDR3 loop: CASSYGQDHNEQFF. DNA for the CDR3: TGTGCCAGCAGTTACGGACAGGATCACAATGAGCAGTTCTTC.

The gene calls are TRBV15 and TRBJ2-3; D possibly corresponds to TRBD2 (7 bases). The V end lost 5 bases, the J end lost 1 base, and 19 bases lay between the germline ends. The CDR3 has 17 residues. Per the germline V gene, CDR1 is LNHNV and CDR2 is YYDKDF (reference sequence). Here the CDR3 DNA reads TGTGCCACCAGCCGGGCGAGGGGGGAGGGAGGCACAGATACGCAGTATTTT. Translating it yields CATSRARGEGGTDTQYF.

This clone was recorded once. The chain carries TRBV6-5 and TRBJ1-1; a weak D match, TRBD1 (5 bases). Germline CDR1 reads MNHEY; CDR2 reads SVGAGI. This CDR3 region has 14 residues. V was shortened by 4 bases and J by 2 bases, with 11 bases between the two germline ends. The CDR3, as DNA: TGTGCCAGCAGTTTCCGTACAGGCAACACTGAAGCTTTCTTT. Its translation is CASSFRTGNTEAFF.

The chain joins TRBV13 to TRBJ2-2, with 8 bases lining up with TRBD1. The CDR3 has 16 amino acids. V lost 5 bases, J lost 6 bases, and 11 bases stayed unmatched. Germline-derived CDR1 and CDR2 are PRHDT and FYEKMQ (reference sequence). CDR3 loop: CASSPRQGRKAGELFF. The CDR3 bases are TGTGCCAGCAGCCCTCGACAGGGGAGGAAGGCCGGGGAGCTGTTTTTT.

The chain is built from TRBV28 and TRBJ1-4; D remains unclear. Deletions cut 4 bases from V and 3 bases from J, with 9 bases between. CDR3 length equals 14 residues. The germline V gene has CDR1 MDHEN and CDR2 SYDVKM. CDR3: CASSSQAPNEKLFF. The CDR3 DNA follows: TGTGCCAGCAGTTCACAAGCGCCTAATGAAAAACTGTTTTTT.

With respect to this clone: At the DNA level, this CDR3 is encoded by other sequences in the same sample as well. This chain connects TRBV9 to TRBJ2-7; 7 nucleotides agree with TRBD2. Germline-derived CDR1 and CDR2 are SGDLS and YYNGEE. This CDR3 comprises 14 residues. V was pared by 0 bases and J by 4 bases, with 4 bases of the junction left unmatched. The CDR3 DNA reads TGTGCCAGCAGCGTAGGGGTCGGGGGGTACGAGCAGTACTTC. This sequence encodes CASSVGVGGYEQYF.

V and J are TRBV28 and TRBJ1-5; 9 bases are a match to TRBD1. The CDR3 contains 15 residues. Trimming cost V 6 bases and J 6 bases; bases outside gene matches: 9. The germline CDR1 and CDR2 sequences are MDHEN and SYDVKM. The CDR3 region is CASRERTGDGQPQHF. As DNA, the CDR3 is TGTGCCAGCAGGGAAAGGACAGGGGACGGTCAGCCCCAGCATTTT.

The V gene is TRBV2, the J gene TRBJ1-1, with D possibly being TRBD1 (5 bases). V shed 7 bases and J shed 6 bases, with 21 bases lying between them. CDR1 is SNHLY, CDR2 FYNNEI, per germline. The CDR3 is made up of 15 amino acids. The CDR3 region is CASKVGGEPFPEAFF. The CDR3 region has the DNA TGTGCCAGCAAGGTTGGAGGGGAGCCCTTCCCTGAAGCTTTCTTT.

The gene calls are TRBV9 and TRBJ2-6, with a weak D call TRBD1 (5 bases). CDR3 length: 22 residues. V dropped 3 bases and J dropped 0 bases, with 28 bases sitting between them. Germline loops: CDR1 SGDLS, CDR2 YYNGEE. CDR3 loop: CASSARTFLGAAEVSGANVLTF. CDR3 in DNA: TGTGCCAGCAGCGCCCGTACTTTCCTTGGGGCCGCCGAAGTCTCTGGGGCCAACGTCCTGACTTTC.

The chain combines TRBV4-2 with TRBJ2-1; 10 bases map to TRBD2. V was clipped by 5 bases and J by 2 bases; unmatched bases: 6. The germline V gene encodes CDR1 LGHNA and CDR2 YNFKEQ. The CDR3 contains 16 residues. The CDR3 sequence is CASSYSGTSAYNEQFF. The CDR3 DNA reads as TGTGCCAGCAGCTATAGCGGGACTAGCGCCTACAATGAGCAGTTCTTC.

The gene calls are TRBV29-1 and TRBJ2-7; maybe TRBD2 (5 bases). V lost 4 bases to trimming and J lost 6 bases, with 13 bases between them. The CDR3 spans 12 residues. The V gene's germline CDR1 is SQVTM and CDR2 ANQGSEA. CDR3 in DNA: TGCAGCGTTGGCGAAGGCCGGGGCGAGCAGTACTTC. This sequence encodes CSVGEGRGEQYF.

The chain links TRBV18 to TRBJ2-2, with D possibly matching TRBD1 (6 bases). The CDR3 is 16 residues long. Germline V gene data show CDR1 as KGHSH and CDR2 as LQKENI. The V end was cut by 1 base, the J end by 4 bases, with 13 bases between. In DNA form, the CDR3 reads TGTGCCAGCTCACCACTATTACAGGGCAGCACCGGGGAGCTGTTTTTT. Its protein is CASSPLLQGSTGELFF.